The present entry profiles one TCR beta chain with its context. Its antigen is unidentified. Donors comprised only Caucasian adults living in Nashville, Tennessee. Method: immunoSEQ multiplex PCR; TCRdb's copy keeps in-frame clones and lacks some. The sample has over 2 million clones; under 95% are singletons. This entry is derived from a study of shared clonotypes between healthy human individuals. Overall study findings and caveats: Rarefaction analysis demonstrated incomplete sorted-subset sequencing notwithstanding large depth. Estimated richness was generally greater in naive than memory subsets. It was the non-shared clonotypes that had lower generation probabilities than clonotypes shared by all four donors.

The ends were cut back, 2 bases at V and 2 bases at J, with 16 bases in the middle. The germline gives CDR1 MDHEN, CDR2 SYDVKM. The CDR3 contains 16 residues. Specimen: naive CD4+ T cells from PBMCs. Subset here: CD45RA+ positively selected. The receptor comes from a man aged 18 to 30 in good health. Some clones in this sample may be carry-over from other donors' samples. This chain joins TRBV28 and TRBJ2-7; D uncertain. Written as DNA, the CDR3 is TGTGCCAGCAGTTTAGCGGTGCAGACAATACCCTACGAGCAGTACTTC. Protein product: CASSLAVQTIPYEQYF. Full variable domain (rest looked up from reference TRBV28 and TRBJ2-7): DVKVTQSSRYLVKRTGEKVFLECVQDMDHENMFWYRQDPGLGLRLIYFSYDVKMKEKGDIPEGYSVSREKKERFSLILESASTNQTSMYLCASSLAVQTIPYEQYFGPGTRLTVT.